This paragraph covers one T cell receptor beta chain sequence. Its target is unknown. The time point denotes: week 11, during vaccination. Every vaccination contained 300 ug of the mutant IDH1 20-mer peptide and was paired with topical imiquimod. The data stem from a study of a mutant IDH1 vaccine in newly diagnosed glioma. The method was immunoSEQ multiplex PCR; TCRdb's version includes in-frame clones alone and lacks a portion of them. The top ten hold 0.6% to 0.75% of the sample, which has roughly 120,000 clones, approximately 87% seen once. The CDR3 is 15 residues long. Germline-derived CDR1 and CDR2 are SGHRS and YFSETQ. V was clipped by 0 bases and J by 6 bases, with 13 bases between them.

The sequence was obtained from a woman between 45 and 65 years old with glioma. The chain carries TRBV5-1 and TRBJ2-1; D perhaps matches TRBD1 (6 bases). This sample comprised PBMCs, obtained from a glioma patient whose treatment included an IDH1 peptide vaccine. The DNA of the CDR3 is TGCGCCAGCAGCTTGGTCCTCCTAGGGGGCAATGAGCAGTTCTTC. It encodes CASSLVLLGGNEQFF.